A selection of T cell receptor beta chains follows, all from one sample in a study of T cell changes during pregnancy in multiple sclerosis. Some clones are missing from TCRdb's copy, which holds only in-frame ones; the method was immunoSEQ multiplex PCR. The sample holds roughly 70,000 clones, about 92% seen once. Sequences were derived from peripheral blood, sampled before pregnancy. The receptor set was obtained from a female donor with multiple sclerosis, enrolled in a pregnancy study. Each CDR3 is given with its conserved first and last residue. D genes are given only for firm matches. Where a row states a size, it is once, few, many or the class of an expanded clone; other rows omit it.

v_call	d_call	j_call	clone_size	cdr3_aa
TRBV5-1	-	TRBJ2-5	-	CASSLGGQGLQETQYF
TRBV5-5	TRBD1	TRBJ2-7	-	CASSFRTGGPYEQYF
TRBV4-1	TRBD2	TRBJ2-7	-	CASSQDGSGSSYEQYF
TRBV2	TRBD2	TRBJ2-7	-	CANLRLAGSYEQYF
TRBV7-3	TRBD2	TRBJ2-1	-	CASSLGPMLAGAYNEQFF
TRBV28	TRBD2	TRBJ2-7	-	CASHPGGSETEQYF
TRBV5-4	TRBD1	TRBJ1-2	-	CASSPPGQRSNYGYTF
TRBV29-1	TRBD1	TRBJ1-2	-	CSVQQGAANYGYTF
TRBV6-6	-	TRBJ1-5	few	CASSPLTQPQHF
TRBV30	-	TRBJ2-5	-	CAWDSSQETQYF